The 3 T cell receptor beta chains listed next were all sequenced from one sample in a study of blood T cell repertoires in COVID-19. Clones were sequenced by immunoSEQ multiplex PCR, and TCRdb holds only the in-frame ones, with some missing. Of approximately 140,000 clones in the sample, about four fifths are singletons; the top ten hold roughly 15%. Sequencing input: peripheral blood. Source of these receptors: a human donor with acute or convalescent COVID-19. The donor label of this sample is uncertain.

The V and J genes are TRBV18 and TRBJ2-3; D is perhaps TRBD2 (5 bases). The CDR3 loop spans 14 amino acids. Germline lookup yields CDR1 KGHSH and CDR2 LQKENI. Trimming removed 0 bases at V and 10 bases at J, with 14 bases between. In DNA, the CDR3 is TGTGCCAGCTCACCACCGGGAGCGACCCGCGCGCAGTATTTT. The encoded protein is CASSPPGATRAQYF. Full variable domain (missing parts from reference TRBV18 and TRBJ2-3): NAGVMQNPRHLVRRRGQEARLRCSPMKGHSHVYWYRQLPEEGLKFMVYLQKENIIDESGMPKERFSAEFPKEGPSILRIQQVVRGDSAAYFCASSPPGATRAQYFGPGTRLTVL.

The rearrangement links TRBV7-2 to TRBJ1-2; D not certain. The CDR3 extends over 14 amino acids. CDR1 SGHTA and CDR2 FQGNSA come from the germline V gene. Trimming pared 1 base from V and 8 bases from J, leaving 14 bases between. The CDR3 bases are TGTGCCAGCAGCTTAGAGGGCTCCTCGGGAGGCTACACCTTC. It yields the protein CASSLEGSSGGYTF.

This chain links TRBV30 with TRBJ1-6; possibly TRBD1 for D (5 bases). The CDR3 contains 13 residues. Germline-derived CDR1 and CDR2 are GTSNPN and SVGIG (reference sequence). With 4 bases removed from V and 10 bases from J, the gap between germline ends came to 14 bases. For the CDR3, the DNA is TGTGCCTGGACTAACCAGGGTTACTCACCCCTCCACTTT. Its translation: CAWTNQGYSPLHF.